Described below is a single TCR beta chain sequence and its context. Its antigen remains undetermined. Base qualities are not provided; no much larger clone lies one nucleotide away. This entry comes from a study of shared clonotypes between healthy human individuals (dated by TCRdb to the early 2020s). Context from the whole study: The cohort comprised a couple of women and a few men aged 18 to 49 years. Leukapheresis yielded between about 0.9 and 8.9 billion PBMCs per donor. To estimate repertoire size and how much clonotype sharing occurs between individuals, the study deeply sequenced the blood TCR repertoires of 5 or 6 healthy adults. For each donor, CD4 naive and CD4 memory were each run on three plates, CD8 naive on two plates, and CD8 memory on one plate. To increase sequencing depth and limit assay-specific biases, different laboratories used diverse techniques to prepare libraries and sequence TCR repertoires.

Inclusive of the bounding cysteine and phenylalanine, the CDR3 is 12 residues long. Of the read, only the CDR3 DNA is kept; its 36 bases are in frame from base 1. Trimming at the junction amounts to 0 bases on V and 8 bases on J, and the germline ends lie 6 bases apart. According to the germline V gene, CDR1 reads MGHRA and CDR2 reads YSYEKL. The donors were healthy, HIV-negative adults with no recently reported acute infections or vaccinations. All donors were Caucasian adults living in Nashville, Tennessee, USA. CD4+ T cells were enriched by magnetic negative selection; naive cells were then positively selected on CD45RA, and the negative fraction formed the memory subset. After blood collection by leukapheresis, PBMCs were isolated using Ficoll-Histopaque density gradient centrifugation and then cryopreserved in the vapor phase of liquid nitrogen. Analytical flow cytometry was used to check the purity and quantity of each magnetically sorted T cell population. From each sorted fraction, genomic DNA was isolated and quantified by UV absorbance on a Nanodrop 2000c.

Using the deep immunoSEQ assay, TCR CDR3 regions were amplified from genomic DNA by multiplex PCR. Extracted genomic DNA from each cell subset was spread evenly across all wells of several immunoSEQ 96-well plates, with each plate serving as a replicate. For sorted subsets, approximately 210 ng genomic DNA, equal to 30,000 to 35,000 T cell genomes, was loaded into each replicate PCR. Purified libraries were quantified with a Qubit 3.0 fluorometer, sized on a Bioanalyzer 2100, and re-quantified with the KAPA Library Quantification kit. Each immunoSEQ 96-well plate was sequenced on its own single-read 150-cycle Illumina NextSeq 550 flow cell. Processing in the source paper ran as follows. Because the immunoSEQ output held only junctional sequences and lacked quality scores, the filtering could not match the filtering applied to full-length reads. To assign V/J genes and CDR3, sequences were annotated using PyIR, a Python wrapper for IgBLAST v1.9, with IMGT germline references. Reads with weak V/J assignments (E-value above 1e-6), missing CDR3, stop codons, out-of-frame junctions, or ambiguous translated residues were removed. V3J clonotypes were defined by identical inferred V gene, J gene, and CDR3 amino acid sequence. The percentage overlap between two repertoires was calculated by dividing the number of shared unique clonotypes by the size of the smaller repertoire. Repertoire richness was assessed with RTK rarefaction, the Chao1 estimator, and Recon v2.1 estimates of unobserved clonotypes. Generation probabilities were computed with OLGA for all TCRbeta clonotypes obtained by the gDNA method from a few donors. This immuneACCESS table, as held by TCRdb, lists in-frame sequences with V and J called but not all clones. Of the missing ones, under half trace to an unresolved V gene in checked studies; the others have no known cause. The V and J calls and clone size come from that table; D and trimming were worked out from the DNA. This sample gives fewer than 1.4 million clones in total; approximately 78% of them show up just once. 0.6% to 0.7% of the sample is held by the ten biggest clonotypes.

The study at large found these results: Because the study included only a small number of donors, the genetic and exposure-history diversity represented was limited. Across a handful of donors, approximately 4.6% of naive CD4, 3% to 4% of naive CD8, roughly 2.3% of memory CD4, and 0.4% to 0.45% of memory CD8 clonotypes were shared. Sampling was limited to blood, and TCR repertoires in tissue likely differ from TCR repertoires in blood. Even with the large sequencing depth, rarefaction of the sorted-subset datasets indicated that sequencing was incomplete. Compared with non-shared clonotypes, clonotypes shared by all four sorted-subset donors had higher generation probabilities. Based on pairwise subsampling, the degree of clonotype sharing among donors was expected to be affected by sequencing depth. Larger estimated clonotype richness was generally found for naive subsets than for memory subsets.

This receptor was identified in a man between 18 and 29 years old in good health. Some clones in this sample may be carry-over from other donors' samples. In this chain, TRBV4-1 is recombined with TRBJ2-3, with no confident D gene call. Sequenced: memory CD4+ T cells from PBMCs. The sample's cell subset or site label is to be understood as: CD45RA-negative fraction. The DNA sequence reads TGCGCCAGCAGCCAAGATCACGGTACGCAGTATTTT. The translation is CASSQDHGTQYF.